The 3 T cell receptor beta chains below were found in one sample sequenced in a study of spatial heterogeneity in lung cancer. Their recognized antigens are unknown. Notes on the study in general: Counts that tracked tumor mutation counts were those of expanded intratumoral alpha and beta TCRs.

The sample's time point: sample taken at primary tumor resection. TCRdb itself ran the 5' RACE reads through MiXCR, one entry per CDR3 protein. The sample lists about 10,000 distinct CDR3 sequences, around 7.3% seen once, with approximately 19% in the top ten. The specimen comprised lung tumor tissue, sampled at surgery. These receptors were obtained from a male donor with early-stage non-small cell lung cancer.

This clonotype appeared a few times. The chain employs TRBV18 and TRBJ2-7, with D possibly being TRBD1 (6 bases). CDR1 and CDR2 (germline): KGHSH, LQKENI. The CDR3 has 15 residues. V was trimmed by 3 bases and J by 4 bases, leaving 16 bases between them. The CDR3 DNA reads TGTGCCAGCTCACCGTACACAGGGAGTCGATACGAGCAGTACTTC. This codes for CASSPYTGSRYEQYF. Full variable domain (remainder filled in from reference TRBV18 and TRBJ2-7): NAGVMQNPRHLVRRRGQEARLRCSPMKGHSHVYWYRQLPEEGLKFMVYLQKENIIDESGMPKERFSAEFPKEGPSILRIQQVVRGDSAAYFCASSPYTGSRYEQYFGPGTRLTVT.

This clonotype was recorded many times. V usage is TRBV29-1 and J usage is TRBJ2-3; D is uncertain. With 6 bases removed from V and 2 bases from J, the gap between germline ends came to 18 bases. This CDR3 spans 15 amino acids. From germline, CDR1 is SQVTM and CDR2 ANQGSEA. The CDR3 region has the DNA TGCAGCGTCGTTTTCGACGGTCTAACCACAGATACGCAGTATTTT. Translating gives CSVVFDGLTTDTQYF.

The table lists this clonotype with a few counts. The J gene is TRBJ2-1, the V gene TRBV20-1; a possible D gene is TRBD2 (6 bases). This CDR3 has 17 amino acids. Germline-derived CDR1 and CDR2 are DFQATT and SNEGSKA (reference sequence). Trimming cost V 0 bases and J 0 bases, with 15 bases left between them. CDR3 in DNA: TGCAGTGCTAGAGATCCCCGGGACTTGAGCTCCTACAATGAGCAGTTCTTC. As protein: CSARDPRDLSSYNEQFF.